This T cell receptor beta chain comes out of a study of PD-1 blockade in classical Hodgkin lymphoma. Note on this clone: The antigen is undetermined.

Sequenced by immunoSEQ multiplex PCR; TCRdb stores in-frame clones only, minus some. The sample yields 110,000 or so clones, about 89% seen once. In every patient, relapse followed autologous stem cell transplantation, while exposure to brentuximab vedotin differed. Findings of the study overall: Exclusion removed patients who began nivolumab under 1 year after ASCT. Baseline diversity was lower in partial responders and progressors than complete responders. With CD4+ cells, TCR diversity rose significantly by C4D1, but not with CD8+ cells. Reports described newly diagnosed patients as having lower baseline TCR diversity than healthy donors.

J gave up 0 bases and V 6 bases, and 10 bases lay outside the gene matches. Germline CDR1 is MNHEY and CDR2 is SMNVEV (reference sequence). CDR3 length equals 17 residues. The source of this sequence is a human donor with classical Hodgkin lymphoma. Specimen: peripheral blood mononuclear cells (PBMCs), collected before the second cycle of nivolumab. The chain employs TRBV27 and TRBJ2-3, with TRBD2 matching over 9 bases. For the CDR3, the DNA is TGTGCCAGCAGACGAATTAAAGCGGGGGGAAGCACAGATACGCAGTATTTT. Translating it yields CASRRIKAGGSTDTQYF.